The present T cell receptor (beta chain) was sequenced within a study of control samples from healthy donors and cancer patients. Sequencing was performed with immunoSEQ multiplex PCR; in TCRdb, only in-frame clones are kept and a portion is missing. Of about 110,000 clones listed, roughly four fifths are singletons. The count of this clone is one. This CDR3 is 13 amino acids long. Deletions cut 6 bases from V and 6 bases from J, with 11 bases between. This TCR derives from a man younger than 35 in good health. The rearrangement links TRBV12-3 or TRBV12-4 to TRBJ2-2, with D unclear. The sequenced material came from blood. The CDR3 DNA reads TGTGCCAGCAGCTATAATTTCGCCGGGGAGCTGTTTTTT. Translated, it gives CASSYNFAGELFF.